One and the same sample provided the 30 T cell receptor beta chains below, sequenced in a study of PD-1 blockade in classical Hodgkin lymphoma. Clones were sequenced by immunoSEQ multiplex PCR, and TCRdb holds only the in-frame ones, with some missing. Found here are 25,000 to 35,000 clones, approximately 94% of them singletons; the top ten hold over 2%. Stated time point: newly diagnosed, previously untreated cHL patient sample. The source material was peripheral blood mononuclear cells (PBMCs). These receptors were obtained from a human donor with classical Hodgkin lymphoma.

The chain employs TRBV4-2 and TRBJ1-5; no definite D call. Trimming removed 0 bases at V and 1 base at J, with 13 bases between. CDR3 length equals 17 residues. Germline-derived CDR1 and CDR2 are LGHNA and YNFKEQ. Written as DNA, the CDR3 is TGTGCCAGCAGCCAAGATGAGAGTGGCCCAAGCAATCAGCCCCAGCATTTT. This codes for CASSQDESGPSNQPQHF.

The DNA of the CDR3 is TGTGCCAGCAGCTTCGAGAGGGGACGGACCGGGGAGCTGTTTTTT. It is translated as CASSFERGRTGELFF. The chain combines TRBV7-3 with TRBJ2-2; either TRBD1 or TRBD2 may fit D (5 bases each). Looked up from germline, CDR1 is SGHTA and CDR2 is FQGTGA. The CDR3 consists of 15 residues. Trimming shortened V by 3 bases and J by 5 bases, and 13 bases separated the two germline ends.

This CDR3 reads CASGQGVQETQYF. The CDR3 nucleotides are TGTGCCAGCGGCCAGGGGGTTCAAGAGACCCAGTACTTC. The J gene is TRBJ2-5, the V gene TRBV5-4, with 7 nucleotides matching TRBD1. CDR1 and CDR2 (germline): SGHNT, YYREEE (reference sequence). Trimming took 7 bases from V and 2 from J; bases not matched to a gene: 5. This CDR3 spans 13 amino acids.

The rearrangement uses TRBV5-1 and TRBJ2-5, with 9 positions matching TRBD2. The trim removed 5 bases at V and 2 bases at J, leaving 7 bases unmatched. The germline gives CDR1 SGHRS, CDR2 YFSETQ. This CDR3 is 15 amino acids long. The DNA for the CDR3 is TGCGCCAGCAGGGTAGCGGGAGCCTATCAAGAGACCCAGTACTTC. Encoded protein: CASRVAGAYQETQYF.

The chain uses TRBV7-8 and TRBJ1-2, with D tentatively TRBD1 (5 bases). Germline lookup yields CDR1 SGHVS and CDR2 FQNEAQ. With 5 bases removed from V and 5 bases from J, the gap between germline ends came to 18 bases. CDR3 size: 15 residues. The CDR3, as DNA: TGTGCCAGCAGCCCCTGGGACGGATACACTTATGGCTACACCTTC. Its translation: CASSPWDGYTYGYTF.

The rearrangement joins TRBV30 to TRBJ2-4; 7 bases map to TRBD2. Germline CDR1 and CDR2: GTSNPN and SVGIG (reference sequence). This CDR3 is 12 amino acids long. The J segment lost 6 bases and the V segment lost 6 bases, leaving 5 bases of the junction unmatched. CDR3 DNA sequence: TGTGCCTGTCTAGCGGTCGGAAACATTCAGTACTTC. Translated: CACLAVGNIQYF.

The CDR3 DNA follows: TGTGCCACCCTCTCTAGCGGGGCCTACGAGCAGTACTTC. Amino acid sequence: CATLSSGAYEQYF. This rearrangement joins TRBV6-6 to TRBJ2-7; TRBD2 matches at 9 bases. V lost 10 bases to trimming and J lost 2 bases; unmatched junction nucleotides: 6. From germline, CDR1 is MNHNY and CDR2 SVGAGI (reference sequence). CDR3 length: 13 amino acids.

The rearrangement joins TRBV4-2 to TRBJ2-1; D is undetermined. This CDR3 is 17 amino acids long. Germline V gene lookup returns CDR1 LGHNA and CDR2 YNFKEQ. Trimming shortened V by 2 bases and J by 4 bases, and 18 bases separated the two germline ends. CDR3: CASSQLGGRTSYNEQFF. The CDR3 nucleotides are TGTGCCAGCAGCCAACTCGGTGGCCGAACCTCTTACAATGAGCAGTTCTTC.

The V and J genes are TRBV4-3 and TRBJ2-7; D not certain. CDR3 length: 16 amino acids. The ends were cut back, 0 bases at V and 2 bases at J, with 14 bases in the middle. The germline CDR1 and CDR2 sequences are LGHNA and YSLEER. The CDR3 spells CASSQDPETQTYEQYF. The DNA of the CDR3 is TGCGCCAGCAGCCAAGACCCGGAGACTCAAACCTACGAGCAGTACTTC.

CDR3 region: CASSEGGGLPSYNEQFF. CDR3 bases: TGTGCCAGCAGCGAGGGAGGGGGACTTCCCTCCTACAATGAGCAGTTCTTC. V and J are TRBV9 and TRBJ2-1; D is possibly TRBD2 (7 bases). Germline CDR1 is SGDLS and CDR2 is YYNGEE. V was clipped by 3 bases and J by 0 bases, with 16 bases between them. The CDR3 length is 17 residues. The complete variable domain, with remaining parts taken from reference TRBV9 and TRBJ2-1, reads DSGVTQTPKHLITATGQRVTLRCSPRSGDLSVYWYQQSLDQGLQFLIQYYNGEERAKGNILERFSAQQFPDLHSELNLSSLELGDSALYFCASSEGGGLPSYNEQFFGPGTRLTVL.

The V and J genes are TRBV7-3 and TRBJ1-2; D gene ambiguous. The germline V gene has CDR1 SGHTA and CDR2 FQGTGA. The CDR3 runs to 16 residues. Trimming took off 2 bases at V and 2 bases at J, with 15 bases between the two ends. CDR3 amino acids: CASSLYQRVVNYGYTF. The DNA for the CDR3 is TGTGCCAGCAGCTTATATCAGAGGGTGGTGAACTATGGCTACACCTTC.

V is TRBV28 and J is TRBJ2-7, with 11 bases that match TRBD1. Germline-derived CDR1 and CDR2 are MDHEN and SYDVKM. This CDR3 has 16 residues. The ends lost 4 bases at V and 3 bases at J; junction bases unmatched: 8. The CDR3 region has the DNA TGTGCCAGCAGTTCAAAGCCGGGACAGGGGGTCTACGAGCAGTACTTC. This codes for CASSSKPGQGVYEQYF.

V gene TRBV7-9 combines with J gene TRBJ1-5; D remains ambiguous. Per the germline V gene, CDR1 is SEHNR and CDR2 is FQNEAQ (reference sequence). The length of the CDR3 is 12 residues. V shed 2 bases and J shed 9 bases, with 8 bases lying between them. DNA for the CDR3: TGTGCCAGCAGCTTAAATGTGGTGCCCCAGCATTTT. It is translated as CASSLNVVPQHF. Using reference TRBV7-9 and TRBJ1-5 for the parts outside the CDR3, the full variable domain is DTGVSQNPRHKITKRGQNVTFRCDPISEHNRLYWYRQTLGQGPEFLTYFQNEAQLEKSRLLSDRFSAERPKGSFSTLEIQRTEQGDSAMYLCASSLNVVPQHFGDGTRLSIL.

This clone was seen a single time. The CDR3 DNA follows: TGCGCCAGCAGCTACCTCGCTGGTGAAGCTTTCTTT. Protein product: CASSYLAGEAFF. The gene calls are TRBV5-1 and TRBJ1-1; D not certain. The germline CDR1 and CDR2 sequences are SGHRS and YFSETQ. The germline V and J ends were trimmed by 3 bases and 7 bases, with 10 bases remaining between them. The CDR3 contains 12 residues.

The genes are TRBV27 and TRBJ1-5; D unclear. CDR1 MNHEY and CDR2 SMNVEV come from the germline V gene (reference sequence). The ends were cut back, 3 bases at V and 0 bases at J, with 0 bases in the middle. The CDR3 sequence is 12 residues long. The CDR3 DNA sequence: TGTGCCAGCAGTTTTAGCAATCAGCCCCAGCATTTT. It is translated as CASSFSNQPQHF.

The rearrangement links TRBV4-1 to TRBJ2-7, with a tentative D call TRBD1 (6 bases). This CDR3 region has 14 residues. Trimming took off 2 bases at V and 5 bases at J, with 13 bases between the two ends. Germline CDR1 is MGHRA and CDR2 is YSYEKL. The CDR3 DNA reads TGCGCCAGCAGCCAACCGACAGGTCGGAACGAGCAGTACTTC. This sequence encodes CASSQPTGRNEQYF.

V usage is TRBV5-1 and J usage is TRBJ2-1; 12 nucleotides line up with TRBD2. The CDR3 extends over 18 amino acids. After removal of 3 bases from V and 0 bases from J, the junction contained 7 bases not matched to a gene. Germline lookup yields CDR1 SGHRS and CDR2 YFSETQ. The CDR3 is CASSSGLAGRGSYNEQFF. CDR3 nucleotide sequence: TGCGCCAGCAGCTCAGGACTAGCGGGAAGGGGCTCCTACAATGAGCAGTTCTTC.

The V call is TRBV30, the J call TRBJ1-1, with unresolved D. Trimming stripped 0 bases from V and 4 bases from J, with 6 bases between. This CDR3 has 12 amino acids. The V gene's germline CDR1 is GTSNPN and CDR2 SVGIG (reference sequence). In DNA, the CDR3 is TGTGCCTGGAGTGTTAGAGGCACTGAAGCTTTCTTT. Residues: CAWSVRGTEAFF.

V gene TRBV15 combines with J gene TRBJ1-1; a weak D match, TRBD1 (5 bases). Per germline, CDR1 LNHNV and CDR2 YYDKDF (reference sequence). The V end lost 1 base, the J end lost 3 bases, and 15 bases lay between the germline ends. CDR3 size: 16 residues. The CDR3, as DNA: TGTGCCACCAGCAGAGGGCGGGGGTCTGGAGACACTGAAGCTTTCTTT. This gives the protein CATSRGRGSGDTEAFF.

CDR3 loop: CASSLGAGGEQFF. The DNA for the CDR3 is TGTGCCAGCAGCTTAGGTGCGGGGGGTGAGCAGTTCTTC. The V and J genes are TRBV7-9 and TRBJ2-1; 8 bases map to TRBD2. V dropped 1 base and J dropped 9; count of bases not matched to a gene: 2. The CDR3 loop spans 13 amino acids. CDR1 and CDR2 (germline): SEHNR, FQNEAQ (reference sequence).

The chain recombines TRBV28 with TRBJ2-7; maybe TRBD1 (5 bases). Germline CDR1 MDHEN, CDR2 SYDVKM. This CDR3 has 13 amino acids. V dropped 6 bases and J dropped 7 bases, with 16 bases sitting between them. CDR3 residues: CASRTPQGGEQYF. CDR3 nucleotide sequence: TGTGCCAGCAGAACACCTCAGGGTGGTGAGCAGTACTTC. Supplemented by reference TRBV28 and TRBJ2-7, the full variable domain reads DVKVTQSSRYLVKRTGEKVFLECVQDMDHENMFWYRQDPGLGLRLIYFSYDVKMKEKGDIPEGYSVSREKKERFSLILESASTNQTSMYLCASRTPQGGEQYFGPGTRLTVT.

The chain employs TRBV7-2 and TRBJ2-1; 7 positions match TRBD2. This CDR3 region has 15 residues. J gave up 1 base and V 6 bases, and 6 bases lay outside the gene matches. CDR1 and CDR2 (germline): SGHTA, FQGNSA. CDR3 sequence reads: CASSPGLRSYNEQFF. CDR3 nucleotides: TGTGCCAGCAGTCCGGGACTACGATCCTACAATGAGCAGTTCTTC.

The chain couples TRBV6-1 to TRBJ2-5; TRBD2 might be the D (6 bases). V lost 2 bases to trimming and J lost 0 bases, with 10 bases between them. Germline V gives CDR1 MNHNS, CDR2 SASEGT. The CDR3 sequence is 15 residues long. The CDR3 DNA sequence: TGTGCCAGCAGTGAAATAGGCGGGAACCAAGAGACCCAGTACTTC. It yields the protein CASSEIGGNQETQYF.

V is TRBV11-1 and J is TRBJ2-2; D is perhaps TRBD2 (6 bases). The germline V gene encodes CDR1 SGHAT and CDR2 FQDESV (reference sequence). V lost 3 bases to trimming and J lost 6 bases, with 11 bases between them. This CDR3 is 14 amino acids long. CDR3 nucleotide sequence: TGTGCCAGCAGCTTTGGGGGGTTGGCCGGGGAGCTGTTTTTT. Translated: CASSFGGLAGELFF.

This chain uses TRBV30 with TRBJ2-7; a weak D match, TRBD1 (6 bases). The CDR3 consists of 15 residues. V gave up 3 bases and J gave up 0 bases, with 15 bases separating them. Looked up from germline, CDR1 is GTSNPN and CDR2 is SVGIG (reference sequence). The CDR3 protein is CAWRRTGSHSYEQYF. DNA of the CDR3: TGTGCCTGGAGAAGAACAGGGTCCCACTCCTACGAGCAGTACTTC. Full variable domain (outside the CDR3, taken from reference TRBV30 and TRBJ2-7): SQTIHQWPATLVQPVGSPLSLECTVEGTSNPNLYWYRQAAGRGLQLLFYSVGIGQISSEVPQNLSASRPQDRQFILSSKKLLLSDSGFYLCAWRRTGSHSYEQYFGPGTRLTVT.

V usage is TRBV19 and J usage is TRBJ2-2, with D hard to call. CDR3 length: 15 residues. Between the trimmed V and J ends, which lost 10 bases and 3 bases, there was a span of 18 bases. From germline, CDR1 is LNHDA and CDR2 SQIVND (reference sequence). The CDR3 DNA is TGTGCCACCGCGGACGGCCAACGACACACCGGGGAGCTGTTTTTT. It translates to CATADGQRHTGELFF.

V and J are TRBV5-1 and TRBJ2-1; TRBD1 is a possible D gene (5 bases). Germline V gene sequence: CDR1 SGHRS, CDR2 YFSETQ. The CDR3 is 15 residues long. CDR3 sequence reads: CTSAVLQGSYNEQFF. As DNA, the CDR3 is TGCACCTCAGCAGTTCTGCAGGGCTCCTACAATGAGCAGTTCTTC.

This sequence joins TRBV4-1 and TRBJ1-1; D call uncertain. Germline CDR1 reads MGHRA; CDR2 reads YSYEKL. The CDR3 has 15 residues. Trimming shortened V by 3 bases and J by 0 bases, and 11 bases separated the two germline ends. CDR3 loop: CASSHPTSLNTEAFF. CDR3 DNA sequence: TGCGCCAGCAGCCATCCGACCTCACTGAACACTGAAGCTTTCTTT.

The V gene is TRBV7-6, the J gene TRBJ2-3; D call uncertain. Trimming removed 5 bases from V and 1 base from J, with 16 bases in between. This CDR3 spans 16 amino acids. Germline-derived CDR1 and CDR2 are SGHVS and FNYEAQ. Here the CDR3 reads CASSPGPLSRTDTQYF. For the CDR3, the DNA is TGTGCCAGCAGCCCAGGACCCCTTTCCCGCACAGATACGCAGTATTTT.

V gene TRBV28 combines with J gene TRBJ2-7; D is uncertain. V was cut by 8 bases and J by 4 bases, with 6 bases left in between. This CDR3 region has 10 residues. Germline V gives CDR1 MDHEN, CDR2 SYDVKM. CDR3 amino acids: CASGPYEQYF. In nucleotides, the CDR3 is TGTGCCAGCGGGCCTTACGAGCAGTACTTC. The whole variable domain, remainder taken from reference TRBV28 and TRBJ2-7, is DVKVTQSSRYLVKRTGEKVFLECVQDMDHENMFWYRQDPGLGLRLIYFSYDVKMKEKGDIPEGYSVSREKKERFSLILESASTNQTSMYLCASGPYEQYFGPGTRLTVT.